Below are 25 T cell receptor beta chains sequenced from a single sample in a study of T cells in Graves' hyperthyroidism and ophthalmopathy (dated by TCRdb to the late 2010s). The library was prepared using multiplex PCR. The sequencer listed for this sample is Illumina HiSeq 2000. The TCR beta CDR3 regions were amplified from the RNA transcripts. The TCR CDR3 was subjected to a first round of RT-PCR using the HTBI primer set and the Qiagen OneStep RT-PCR kit. TCRdb reprocessing: public reads trimmed at Q25 with fastp, clones called with MiXCR, in-frame beta chains kept. Under each unique CDR3 protein, matching rows form one entry showing the most common genes and DNA. The sample table lists over 500,000 distinct CDR3 sequences, 35% to 50% of them with a count of one. The top ten clones comprise roughly 45% of the sample. Sequencing was done on a sample of peripheral blood or thyroid tissue (not recorded which). These receptors originate from an adult woman with Graves' disease, either hyperthyroidism or ophthalmopathy (not recorded which).

Concerning this clonotype itself: A read error may produce the germline difference seen at one junction end. In DNA, the CDR3 is TGTACCAGCAGCTTGAGGTTGAACTATGGCTACACCTTC. Translated: CTSSLRLNYGYTF. J is TRBJ1-2 and V is TRBV5-5, with D unclear. This CDR3 has 13 residues. Germline values: CDR1 SGHKS, CDR2 YYEKEE (reference sequence).

This clonotype was counted between two and nine times. The rearrangement joins TRBV10-3 to TRBJ2-5; D may be TRBD2 (5 bases). V shed 9 bases and J shed 0 bases, with 20 bases lying between them. The CDR3 contains 16 residues. Germline lookup yields CDR1 ENHRY and CDR2 SYGVKD. CDR3 loop: CAISTGGRSYQETQYF. CDR3 DNA sequence: TGTGCCATTTCAACCGGCGGGCGATCGTACCAAGAGACCCAGTACTTC.

This clonotype was counted at least ten times. This rearrangement joins TRBV29-1 to TRBJ1-2; perhaps TRBD1 as D (5 bases). Looked up from germline, CDR1 is SQVTM and CDR2 is ANQGSEA. Trimming left V 7 bases short and J 7 bases short, with 13 bases between. The CDR3 runs 11 residues. The CDR3 DNA reads TGCAGCGGAGGGGAAAGAGGTGGCTACACCTTC. Translation: CSGGERGGYTF.

This chain uses TRBV20-1 with TRBJ1-2; D is undetermined. Germline loops: CDR1 DFQATT, CDR2 SNEGSKA (reference sequence). V was clipped by 3 bases and J by 6 bases, with 8 bases between them. The CDR3 has 11 amino acids. CDR3 sequence reads: CSASEDDGYTF. The CDR3 nucleotides read TGCAGTGCTAGTGAGGACGATGGCTACACCTTC.

As regards this clonotype: One end of the junction fails to match germline, which may point to a read error. The rearrangement links TRBV28 to TRBJ2-6; TRBD1 agrees at 7 bases. This CDR3 spans 13 amino acids. Germline V gives CDR1 MDHEN, CDR2 SYDVKM. As DNA, the CDR3 is TGTGCCAGCAGTTTCGGACAGGCCTACGTCCTGACTTTC. As protein: CASSFGQAYVLTF. Full variable domain (rest looked up from reference TRBV28 and TRBJ2-6): DVKVTQSSRYLVKRTGEKVFLECVQDMDHENMFWYRQDPGLGLRLIYFSYDVKMKEKGDIPEGYSVSREKKERFSLILESASTNQTSMYLCASSFGQAYVLTFGAGSRLTVL.

The chain combines TRBV6-6 with TRBJ1-6; tentative D call: TRBD1 (6 bases). Trimming stripped 3 bases from V and 10 bases from J, with 22 bases between. The V gene's germline CDR1 is MNHNY and CDR2 SVGAGI (reference sequence). The CDR3 is made up of 17 amino acids. This CDR3 is CASSYPGQGGFWSPLHF. CDR3 nucleotide sequence: TGTGCCAGCAGTTATCCAGGGCAAGGGGGTTTTTGGTCACCCCTCCACTTT.

J is TRBJ2-6 and V is TRBV7-9, with D unresolved. V lost 6 bases and J lost 2, with 14 bases in between. Germline values: CDR1 SEHNR, CDR2 FQNEAQ (reference sequence). The CDR3 totals 16 residues. The CDR3 DNA reads as TGTGCCAGCAGTTCACTCCTCGGTCCTGGGGCCAACGTCCTGACTTTC. Amino acid sequence: CASSSLLGPGANVLTF.

The chain couples TRBV7-9 to TRBJ2-7, with TRBD1 matching 7 bases. Germline CDR1 reads SEHNR; CDR2 reads FQNEAQ (reference sequence). The trim removed 5 bases at V and 4 bases at J, leaving 11 bases unmatched. CDR3 length: 15 residues. This CDR3 reads CASSPLRKTGYEQYF. The CDR3 bases are TGTGCCAGCAGCCCTCTGCGGAAGACAGGGTACGAGCAGTACTTC.

V and J are TRBV10-3 and TRBJ1-4, with TRBD1 matching over 7 bases. This CDR3 spans 14 amino acids. Germline V gene lookup returns CDR1 ENHRY and CDR2 SYGVKD. Germline trimming cut 7 bases from V and 8 bases from J; bases unmatched to any gene: 10. CDR3 amino acids: CAITQYRGGEKLFF. The DNA for the CDR3 is TGTGCCATCACCCAGTACAGGGGAGGAGAAAAACTGTTTTTT.

This clonotype was recorded at least ten times. The chain carries TRBV11-1 and TRBJ2-5; a weak D match, TRBD2 (6 bases). The V gene lost 3 bases and the J gene lost 5 bases, with 19 bases spanning the gap. Germline V gene lookup returns CDR1 SGHAT and CDR2 FQDESV (reference sequence). The CDR3 runs to 16 residues. The CDR3, as DNA: TGTGCCAGCAGCTTCCCTACTAGCTCCGGTTCCGAGACCCAGTACTTC. It specifies CASSFPTSSGSETQYF. Drawing the rest from reference TRBV11-1 and TRBJ2-5, the complete variable domain is EAEVAQSPRYKITEKSQAVAFWCDPISGHATLYWYRQILGQGPELLVQFQDESVVDDSQLPKDRFSAERLKGVDSTLKIQPAELGDSAMYLCASSFPTSSGSETQYFGPGTRLLVL.

This clonotype was counted between two and nine times. V gene TRBV29-1 combines with J gene TRBJ2-3; 8 bases line up with TRBD1. Trimming took 7 bases from V and 10 from J; bases not matched to a gene: 13. Per the germline V gene, CDR1 is SQVTM and CDR2 is ANQGSEA. There are 13 residues in the CDR3. The CDR3 DNA follows: TGCAGCGCTCTTGCCACCGGGACAGGTGCGCAGTATTTT. Translation gives CSALATGTGAQYF.

V is TRBV3-1 and J is TRBJ1-2; D perhaps matches TRBD1 (6 bases). Germline V gene lookup returns CDR1 LGHDT and CDR2 YNNKEL (reference sequence). The CDR3 sequence is 17 residues long. V lost 1 base to trimming and J lost 4 bases, with 19 bases between them. The CDR3 coding sequence is TGTGCCAGCAGCCAAGTTGGGGGCGGTCGGCCCGTCTATGGCTACACCTTC. Translated, it gives CASSQVGGGRPVYGYTF.

Many counts were recorded for this clonotype. One end of the junction is discordant with germline, which a read error may explain. The chain uses TRBV28 and TRBJ2-5, with unresolved D. Per germline, CDR1 MDHEN and CDR2 SYDVKM. CDR3 size: 9 residues. CDR3 protein: CASSPPLHF. CDR3 bases: TGTGCCAGCAGTCCCCCCCTCCACTTC.

The rearrangement uses TRBV19 and TRBJ1-1; 7 positions match TRBD1. V lost 6 bases to trimming and J lost 3 bases; unmatched junction nucleotides: 7. From germline, CDR1 is LNHDA and CDR2 SQIVND (reference sequence). CDR3 length: 14 amino acids. The CDR3 bases are TGTGCCAGTAGGCGGACAGGATGGGACACTGAAGCTTTCTTT. Protein sequence: CASRRTGWDTEAFF.

In the case of this clonotype: The CDR3 carries no conserved terminal phenylalanine or tryptophan, so it likely arises from a read error. It is unclear where the CDR3 begins or ends on the DNA, so no DNA is shown, and the CDR3 is as TCRdb lists it. The rearrangement links TRBV2 to TRBJ2-6; TRBD2 is taken as the D call from the table, unchecked against the DNA. The CDR3 comprises 12 residues, both ends counted. Germline V gene data show CDR1 as SNHLY and CDR2 as FYNNEI. The CDR3 loop is CASSGNKGTSYT.

The chain couples TRBV29-1 to TRBJ1-1, with D uncertain. There are 11 residues in the CDR3. V shed 2 bases and J shed 6 bases, with 7 bases lying between them. Germline CDR1 reads SQVTM; CDR2 reads ANQGSEA. The CDR3 sequence: CSVEWVAEAFF. DNA for the CDR3: TGCAGCGTTGAATGGGTGGCTGAAGCTTTCTTT.

V and J are TRBV18 and TRBJ1-4; the D gene is possibly TRBD1 (6 bases). V shed 3 bases and J shed 0 bases, with 11 bases lying between them. The V gene's germline CDR1 is KGHSH and CDR2 LQKENI. The CDR3 consists of 16 residues. The CDR3 here is CASSPGTLATNEKLFF. DNA of the CDR3: TGTGCCAGCTCACCGGGGACACTAGCAACTAATGAAAAACTGTTTTTT.

This chain uses TRBV24-1 with TRBJ1-1, with D tentatively TRBD1 (5 bases). Germline values: CDR1 KGHDR, CDR2 SFDVKD. Trimming took off 5 bases at V and 5 bases at J, with 14 bases between the two ends. This CDR3 contains 14 residues. The CDR3 region has the DNA TGTGCCACCAGTGCTAGCGGGGGAGGGACTGAAGCTTTCTTT. Amino acids: CATSASGGGTEAFF.

The sample holds one count of this clonotype. This chain links TRBV20-1 with TRBJ1-6; TRBD1 matches 7 bases. The V segment lost 1 base and the J segment 10 bases; nucleotides outside the gene matches: 7. The CDR3 spans 14 residues. Germline V gives CDR1 DFQATT, CDR2 SNEGSKA (reference sequence). The CDR3 coding sequence is TGCAGTGCTAGAGCAGGGGGGGGCGCCTCACCCCTCCACTTT. Translation: CSARAGGGASPLHF.

This clonotype has just a few counts. V usage is TRBV28 and J usage is TRBJ1-2; D gene uncertain. Germline V gene data show CDR1 as MDHEN and CDR2 as SYDVKM. This CDR3 has 13 residues. V lost 2 bases to trimming and J lost 4 bases, with 8 bases between them. The CDR3 protein is CASSLEDGYGYTF. The CDR3 coding sequence is TGTGCCAGCAGTTTAGAGGACGGCTATGGCTACACCTTC.

With regard to this clonotype: One end of the junction varies from germline; a read error may be responsible. The chain combines TRBV7-3 with TRBJ2-7; D tentatively reads TRBD1 or TRBD2 (5 bases each). Looked up from germline, CDR1 is SGHTA and CDR2 is FQGTGA. The CDR3 has 17 residues. CDR3 amino acids: CASSQEGLGPSSYEQYF. CDR3 nucleotides: TGCGCCAGCAGCCAAGAGGGTCTGGGGCCCAGCTCCTACGAGCAGTACTTC.

This chain links TRBV7-2 with TRBJ1-4; D unclear. Looked up from germline, CDR1 is SGHTA and CDR2 is FQGNSA. V lost 1 base and J 7 bases, leaving 16 bases between the germline ends. This CDR3 is 16 amino acids long. The CDR3 is CASSLGTSGMSEKLFF. The CDR3, as DNA: TGTGCCAGCAGCTTAGGGACTAGCGGGATGAGTGAAAAACTGTTTTTT.

Comments on this clonotype: Mismatch with germline at one junction end may stem from a read error. The V gene is TRBV6-1, the J gene TRBJ2-7; D may be TRBD1 (6 bases). The CDR3 length is 16 residues. The germline CDR1 and CDR2 sequences are MNHNS and SASEGT. The CDR3 here is CASSEGRTAISYKQYF. The CDR3 DNA sequence: TGTGCCAGCAGTGAAGGACGGACAGCAATCTCCTACAAGCAGTACTTC.

This clonotype was observed a few times. The chain joins TRBV3-1 to TRBJ1-4, with D unresolved. This CDR3 comprises 15 residues. Germline CDR1 LGHDT, CDR2 YNNKEL (reference sequence). Trimming left V 4 bases short and J 5 bases short, with 14 bases between. The CDR3 coding sequence is TGTGCCAGCAGCCTTCTAGTGGGCGGCAATGAAAAACTGTTTTTT. Protein product: CASSLLVGGNEKLFF.

The rearrangement uses TRBV20-1 and TRBJ2-7; possible D gene TRBD2, 6 bases. Trimming shortened V by 0 bases and J by 5 bases, and 17 bases separated the two germline ends. The CDR3 loop spans 15 amino acids. Per germline, CDR1 DFQATT and CDR2 SNEGSKA (reference sequence). CDR3 nucleotides: TGCAGTGCTAGAGATCCGGCGGGATCGGGAGACGAGCAGTACTTC. It codes for CSARDPAGSGDEQYF.